This T cell receptor beta chain derives from a study of T cells after yellow fever vaccination. General study results and limits: Weaker in magnitude, the secondary response showed a faster peak on day 5 versus 15. Post-booster reappearance was seen for most primary-vaccination clones (around 97% CD4, around 91% CD8). One caveat is that FACS-sorted repertoires could contain abundant clonotypes contaminating from the bulk population.

Remarks on this clonotype: Its antigen is not known.

Germline V lookup: CDR1 SGHVS, CDR2 FQNEAQ. The V gene end was trimmed by 6 bases and the J gene end by 6 bases; junction bases not matched to a gene: 3. The CDR3 totals 13 residues. As TCR cDNA was made by 5'RACE template switching, a universal primer site and UMIs were added. One entry per CDR3 protein results from TCRdb running MiXCR on the 5' RACE reads. The table shows some 320,000 distinct CDR3 sequences, with 4.1% occurring only once. This clonotype originated in a man younger than 35 who received the YFV17D yellow fever vaccine. The chain uses TRBV7-8 and TRBJ2-2, with 8 bases identical to TRBD1. The specimen comprised PBMCs, sampled 5 days after the yellow fever booster vaccination. The CDR3 nucleotides read TGTGCCAGCAGGGAACAGGGGGCCGGGGAGCTGTTTTTT. It specifies CASREQGAGELFF.